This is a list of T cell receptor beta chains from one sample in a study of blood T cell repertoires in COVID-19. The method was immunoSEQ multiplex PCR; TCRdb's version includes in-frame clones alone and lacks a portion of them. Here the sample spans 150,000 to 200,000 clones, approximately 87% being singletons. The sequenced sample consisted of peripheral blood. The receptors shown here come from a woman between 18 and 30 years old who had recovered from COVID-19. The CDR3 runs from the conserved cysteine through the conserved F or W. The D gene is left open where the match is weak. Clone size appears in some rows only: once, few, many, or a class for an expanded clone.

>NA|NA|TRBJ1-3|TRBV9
CASSSYRVSSGNTIYF
TGTGCCAGCAGCTCATACAGGGTGAGCTCTGGAAACACCATATATTTT
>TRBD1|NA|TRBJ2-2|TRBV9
CASSVDEGAGGELFF
TGTGCCAGCAGCGTAGACGAGGGGGCAGGCGGGGAGCTGTTTTTT
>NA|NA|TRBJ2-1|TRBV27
CASSLGSSYNEQFF
TGTGCCAGCAGTTTAGGGAGCTCCTACAATGAGCAGTTCTTC
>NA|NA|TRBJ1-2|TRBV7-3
CASQEKSPYYGYTF
TGTGCCAGCCAGGAAAAGTCTCCGTACTATGGCTACACCTTC
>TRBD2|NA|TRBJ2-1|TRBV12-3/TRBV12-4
CASSYGGDEQFF
TGTGCCAGCAGTTATGGGGGGGATGAGCAGTTCTTC
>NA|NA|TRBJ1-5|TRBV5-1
CASSLTGNSNQPQHF
TGCGCCAGCAGCTTGACAGGGAATAGCAATCAGCCCCAGCATTTT
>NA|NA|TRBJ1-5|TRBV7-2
CASSLEAGANQPQHF
TGTGCCAGCAGCTTAGAGGCAGGGGCCAATCAGCCCCAGCATTTT
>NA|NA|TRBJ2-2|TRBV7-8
CASSPRIDASTGELFF
TGTGCCAGCAGCCCGCGTATAGATGCGAGCACCGGGGAGCTGTTTTTT
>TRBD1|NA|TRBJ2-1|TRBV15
CATKPQGYNEQFF
TGTGCCACCAAACCACAGGGGTACAATGAGCAGTTCTTC
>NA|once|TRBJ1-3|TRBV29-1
CSVEKGAGGNTIYF
TGCAGCGTTGAAAAAGGGGCGGGAGGAAACACCATATATTTT
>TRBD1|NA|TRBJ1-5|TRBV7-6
CASSLGTGENQPQHF
TGTGCCAGCAGCTTAGGGACAGGGGAGAATCAGCCCCAGCATTTT
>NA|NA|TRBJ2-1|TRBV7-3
CASSFQGSVLLFF
TGTGCCAGCAGCTTCCAGGGTTCGGTCTTGTTGTTCTTC
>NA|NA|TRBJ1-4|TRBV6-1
CASSEVEFTAEKLFF
TGTGCCAGCAGTGAAGTGGAGTTCACTGCTGAAAAACTGTTTTTT
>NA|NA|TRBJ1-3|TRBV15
CATSTQSTRQFASGNTIYF
TGTGCCACCAGCACTCAATCAACCCGACAGTTCGCCTCTGGAAACACCATATATTTT
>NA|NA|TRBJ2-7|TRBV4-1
CASSQGPVPIEQYF
TGCGCCAGCAGCCAAGGTCCAGTCCCAATCGAGCAGTACTTC
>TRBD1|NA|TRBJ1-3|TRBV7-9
CASSSLPGQGNTIYF
TGTGCCAGCAGCTCCCTCCCTGGACAGGGTAACACCATATATTTT
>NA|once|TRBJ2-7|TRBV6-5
CASAGFYEQYF
TGTGCCAGCGCGGGGTTCTACGAGCAGTACTTC
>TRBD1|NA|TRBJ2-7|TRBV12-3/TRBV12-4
CASSPDRPYEQYF
TGTGCCAGCAGCCCGGACAGGCCCTACGAGCAGTACTTC
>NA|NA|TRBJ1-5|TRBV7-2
CASSLERGSNQPQHF
TGTGCCAGCAGCTTAGAACGGGGTAGCAATCAGCCCCAGCATTTT
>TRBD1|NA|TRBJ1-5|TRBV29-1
CSVSGGAGQPQHF
TGCAGCGTTTCAGGGGGCGCGGGGCAGCCCCAGCATTTT
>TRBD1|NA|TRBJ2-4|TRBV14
CASSQPGTGGQVGGIQYF
TGTGCCAGCAGCCAACCTGGGACAGGGGGTCAGGTTGGTGGCATTCAGTACTTC
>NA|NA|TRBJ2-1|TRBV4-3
CASSQEGGNEQFF
TGCGCCAGCAGCCAAGAAGGGGGCAATGAGCAGTTCTTC
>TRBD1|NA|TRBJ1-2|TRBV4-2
CASSQAERDRDRSARGYTF
TGTGCCAGCAGCCAAGCTGAGCGGGACAGGGATCGGTCGGCGCGGGGCTACACCTTC
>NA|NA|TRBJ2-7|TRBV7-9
CASSRDFRGAEQYF
TGTGCCAGCAGCCGTGATTTCAGGGGGGCCGAGCAGTACTTC
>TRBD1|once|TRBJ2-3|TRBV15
CATSIRGQGDTQYF
TGTGCCACCAGCATCAGGGGGCAGGGAGATACGCAGTATTTT
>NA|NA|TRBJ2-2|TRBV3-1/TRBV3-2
CASSKQGSTGELFF
TGTGCCAGCAGCAAACAGGGAAGCACCGGGGAGCTGTTTTTT
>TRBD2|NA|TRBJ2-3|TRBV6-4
CASSDSSGRGTDTQYF
TGTGCCAGCAGTGACTCTAGCGGGAGGGGCACAGATACGCAGTATTTT
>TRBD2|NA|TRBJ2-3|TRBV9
CASSVATGLASTDTQYF
TGTGCCAGCAGCGTAGCTACCGGACTAGCTAGCACAGATACGCAGTATTTT
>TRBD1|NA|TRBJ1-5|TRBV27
CATSDRSNQPQHF
TGTGCCACCTCGGACAGGAGCAATCAGCCCCAGCATTTT
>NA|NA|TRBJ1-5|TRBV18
CASSPRQHLGPQHF
TGTGCCAGCTCACCTAGACAGCACCTAGGGCCCCAGCATTTT
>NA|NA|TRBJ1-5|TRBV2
CASSRTSSLQPQHF
TGTGCCAGCAGTCGAACTTCATCCCTCCAGCCCCAGCATTTT
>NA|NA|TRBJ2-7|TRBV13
CASSGSSYEQYF
TGTGCCAGCAGCGGTAGCTCCTACGAGCAGTACTTC
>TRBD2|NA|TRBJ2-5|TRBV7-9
CASSSSGSEETQYF
TGTGCCAGCAGCTCTAGCGGGAGCGAAGAGACCCAGTACTTC
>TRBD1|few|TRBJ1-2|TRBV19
CASSPPDRETHGYTF
TGTGCCAGTAGTCCCCCGGACAGGGAGACCCATGGCTACACCTTC
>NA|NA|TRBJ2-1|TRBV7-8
CASSLVVLSRGSVQFF
TGTGCCAGCAGCTTAGTTGTATTGTCTAGAGGGTCCGTGCAGTTCTTC
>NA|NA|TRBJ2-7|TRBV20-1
CSASVRYFPYEQYF
TGCAGTGCTAGTGTCCGGTATTTCCCATACGAGCAGTACTTC
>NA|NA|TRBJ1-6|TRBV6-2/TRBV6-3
CASSHQQGSNSPLHF
TGTGCCAGCAGTCACCAACAGGGTTCTAATTCACCCCTCCACTTT
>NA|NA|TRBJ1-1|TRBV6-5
CASSYSGRNTEAFF
TGTGCCAGCAGTTACTCTGGCAGGAACACTGAAGCTTTCTTT
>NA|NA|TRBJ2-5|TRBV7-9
CASSLAFRDNARAQETQYF
TGTGCCAGCAGCTTAGCTTTCAGAGACAACGCGAGAGCCCAAGAGACCCAGTACTTC
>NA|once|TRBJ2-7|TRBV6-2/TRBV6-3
CASSYQMGPYEQYF
TGTGCCAGCAGTTACCAGATGGGGCCATACGAGCAGTACTTC
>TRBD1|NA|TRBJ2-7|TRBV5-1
CASSFSSTGGEQYF
TGCGCCAGCAGCTTTAGTAGTACAGGGGGCGAGCAGTACTTC
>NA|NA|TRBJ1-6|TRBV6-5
CASSYSRGHNSPLHF
TGTGCCAGCAGTTACAGCAGGGGCCATAATTCACCCCTCCACTTT
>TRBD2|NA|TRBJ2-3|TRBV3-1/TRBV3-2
CASSQDRGGWSDTQYF
TGTGCCAGCAGCCAAGACCGGGGGGGCTGGAGTGATACGCAGTATTTT
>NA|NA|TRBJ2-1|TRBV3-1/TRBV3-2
CASSQRSRNEQFF
TGTGCCAGCAGCCAAAGAAGCAGGAATGAGCAGTTCTTC
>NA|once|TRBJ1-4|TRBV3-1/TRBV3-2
CASSQLEKLFF
TGTGCCAGCAGCCAACTGGAAAAACTGTTTTTT
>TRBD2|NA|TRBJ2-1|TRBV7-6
CASSLLWGGRNEQFF
TGTGCCAGCAGCTTATTGTGGGGGGGACGCAATGAGCAGTTCTTC
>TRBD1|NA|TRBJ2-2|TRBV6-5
CASRIDRGETGELFF
TGTGCCAGCAGGATTGACAGGGGCGAGACCGGGGAGCTGTTTTTT
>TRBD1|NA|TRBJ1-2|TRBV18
CASSLQGSSGYTF
TGTGCCAGCTCACTACAGGGGAGCAGTGGCTACACCTTC